Listed here are 16 T cell receptor beta chains from one sample, sequenced in a study of CD8 T cells in Susac syndrome (dated by TCRdb to between 2018 and 2021). The library was produced with the immunoSEQ multiplex PCR assay. RNA was extracted with the RNeasy kit and 0.5 to 1 ug was reverse transcribed using random hexamers. TCRdb took the public reads, trimmed them with fastp at Q25, ran MiXCR for clone calling and kept in-frame beta chains. When rows share a CDR3 protein, they turn into one entry using the most common DNA and genes. This sample lists 180,000 or so distinct CDR3 sequences; 85% to 95% were detected once. The ten largest clones represent approximately 0.1% of the sample. Sequenced: CD4+ T cells from PBMCs. The receptors originated from a human donor in good health.

The chain carries TRBV3-1 and TRBJ2-2; D call uncertain. This CDR3 is 13 amino acids long. V dropped 1 base and J dropped 6 bases, with 6 bases sitting between them. Germline V gene sequence: CDR1 LGHDT, CDR2 YNNKEL (reference sequence). The CDR3 DNA is TGTGCCAGCAGCCAAGGTTGGCCCGGGGAGCTGTTTTTT. This translates into CASSQGWPGELFF.

The rearrangement uses TRBV16 and TRBJ2-1, with D possibly called TRBD1 or TRBD2 (5 bases each). The CDR3 spans 14 residues. CDR1 is KGHSY, CDR2 FQNENV, per germline. The V end lost 4 bases, the J end lost 10 bases, and 17 bases lay between the germline ends. In nucleotides, the CDR3 is TGTGCCAGCAGCCGCAGGACATTGGGGGAGGAGCAGTTCTTC. This translates into CASSRRTLGEEQFF.

The gene calls are TRBV20-1 and TRBJ1-1; D call uncertain. V was shortened by 1 base and J by 2 bases, with 11 bases between the two germline ends. The V gene's germline CDR1 is DFQATT and CDR2 SNEGSKA (reference sequence). The CDR3 sequence is 14 residues long. The CDR3 here is CSARGGRSNTEAFF. Here the CDR3 DNA reads TGCAGTGCTAGAGGTGGCAGGTCCAACACTGAAGCTTTCTTT.

The chain carries TRBV7-2 and TRBJ1-2; no firm D call. This CDR3 is 15 amino acids long. The germline V and J ends were trimmed by 1 base and 0 bases, with 9 bases remaining between them. The germline V gene encodes CDR1 SGHTA and CDR2 FQGNSA. As DNA, the CDR3 is TGTGCCAGCAGCTTAGTCGTGACTTCTAACTATGGCTACACCTTC. Its protein product is CASSLVVTSNYGYTF.

This chain joins TRBV12-3 or TRBV12-4 and TRBJ2-1; no definite D call. V dropped 5 bases and J dropped 9 bases, with 8 bases sitting between them. This CDR3 is 11 amino acids long. CDR3 region: CASSAFGEQFF. CDR3 DNA sequence: TGTGCCAGCAGTGCTTTTGGTGAGCAGTTCTTC.

This chain links TRBV7-9 with TRBJ2-2; TRBD2 matches at 9 bases. The trim removed 2 bases at V and 4 bases at J, leaving 8 bases unmatched. The CDR3 runs 17 residues. CDR1 is SEHNR and CDR2 is FQNEAQ in the germline V gene (reference sequence). The chain's CDR3 is CASSLPSGLAATGELFF. In nucleotides, the CDR3 is TGTGCCAGCAGCTTACCCTCGGGACTAGCTGCCACCGGGGAGCTGTTTTTT. Based on the CDR3 plus reference TRBV7-9 and TRBJ2-2, the full variable domain is DTGVSQNPRHKITKRGQNVTFRCDPISEHNRLYWYRQTLGQGPEFLTYFQNEAQLEKSRLLSDRFSAERPKGSFSTLEIQRTEQGDSAMYLCASSLPSGLAATGELFFGEGSRLTVL.

The chain has TRBV20-1 and TRBJ2-7; 12 bases fit TRBD2. The junction had 6 bases not matched to a gene; V was cut back by 0 bases and J by 6 bases. The germline gives CDR1 DFQATT, CDR2 SNEGSKA (reference sequence). The CDR3 length is 15 residues. This CDR3 reads CSARDPASGRGEQYF. As DNA, the CDR3 is TGCAGTGCTAGAGATCCGGCTAGCGGGAGGGGCGAGCAGTACTTC.

The V call is TRBV20-1, the J call TRBJ2-7, with a weak D call TRBD2 (6 bases). V was cut by 4 bases and J by 7 bases, with 14 bases left in between. The germline gives CDR1 DFQATT, CDR2 SNEGSKA (reference sequence). The CDR3 sequence is 12 residues long. CDR3 DNA: TGCAGTGCTACGGGACTCCCTGGGGAGCAGTACTTC. Residues: CSATGLPGEQYF.

This clonotype was observed a single time. J is TRBJ2-7 and V is TRBV29-1; no clear D gene. Trimming cost V 5 bases and J 2 bases, with 4 bases left between them. Germline assignment: CDR1 SQVTM and CDR2 ANQGSEA. This CDR3 has 10 amino acids. The CDR3 spells CSVRTYEQYF. The CDR3 DNA reads as TGCAGCGTTCGAACCTACGAGCAGTACTTC.

The rearrangement joins TRBV27 to TRBJ2-5, with a weak D call TRBD2 (5 bases). This CDR3 spans 12 amino acids. Trimming took 6 bases from V and 5 from J, leaving 10 bases between them. Germline values: CDR1 MNHEY, CDR2 SMNVEV (reference sequence). The CDR3 protein is CASRGSGETQYF. In DNA, the CDR3 is TGTGCCAGCAGGGGGAGTGGGGAGACCCAGTACTTC.

The chain recombines TRBV24-1 with TRBJ2-1, with D perhaps TRBD1 (5 bases). The V end lost 5 bases, the J end lost 3 bases, and 10 bases lay between the germline ends. The CDR3 extends over 14 amino acids. CDR1 and CDR2 (germline): KGHDR, SFDVKD. The CDR3 loop reads CATSVGASYNEQFF. The CDR3 DNA reads as TGTGCCACCAGTGTAGGGGCCAGCTACAATGAGCAGTTCTTC.

The rearrangement uses TRBV12-3 or TRBV12-4 and TRBJ2-7; TRBD1 aligns across 10 bases. Germline trimming cut 3 bases from V and 6 bases from J; bases unmatched to any gene: 8. The CDR3 length is 15 residues. CDR3 DNA: TGTGCCAGCAGTTTGTGGGACAGGGGAGTACTCGAGCAGTACTTC. Protein product: CASSLWDRGVLEQYF.

The chain uses TRBV7-2 and TRBJ2-5, with D unclear. Germline CDR1 SGHTA, CDR2 FQGNSA. V was shortened by 5 bases and J by 1 base, with 14 bases between the two germline ends. CDR3 length equals 15 residues. The CDR3 coding sequence is TGTGCCAGCAGCCAGAGGTTTCGGACCCAAGAGACCCAGTACTTC. This translates into CASSQRFRTQETQYF.

The rearrangement uses TRBV2 and TRBJ2-1; possible D gene TRBD2, 6 bases. This CDR3 has 11 amino acids. Trimming cost V 6 bases and J 9 bases, with 9 bases left between them. Per germline, CDR1 SNHLY and CDR2 FYNNEI. The CDR3 spells CASRAGFEQFF. DNA for the CDR3: TGTGCCAGCAGGGCGGGATTTGAGCAGTTCTTC.

The chain joins TRBV18 to TRBJ2-6; D may be TRBD1 (6 bases). Trimming left V 3 bases short and J 0 bases short, with 12 bases between. The germline gives CDR1 KGHSH, CDR2 LQKENI. There are 17 residues in the CDR3. CDR3 in amino acids: CASSPATGVSGANVLTF. CDR3 in DNA: TGTGCCAGCTCACCCGCGACAGGAGTCTCTGGGGCCAACGTCCTGACTTTC.

This chain uses TRBV7-2 with TRBJ2-3; weak D call: TRBD2 (6 bases). Germline V lookup: CDR1 SGHTA, CDR2 FQGNSA. Deletions cut 1 base from V and 0 bases from J, with 11 bases between. This CDR3 region has 16 residues. CDR3 DNA: TGTGCCAGCAGCTTAGGGGTAGCGGCTAGCACAGATACGCAGTATTTT. Encoded protein: CASSLGVAASTDTQYF.